The T cell receptor beta chain described here comes from a study of T cell responses to AZD1222 COVID-19 vaccine. Only in-frame clones appear in the TCRdb table, and some are missing; sequencing was by immunoSEQ multiplex PCR. Here the sample spans around 88,000 clones, 86% being singletons. This specimen consisted of peripheral blood, obtained on day 0 of AZD1222 vaccination. The sequence came from an adult in good health.

CDR3 in DNA: TGTGCCAGCAGGGGAGGTTGGAGCACCGGGGAGCTGTTTTTT. It specifies CASRGGWSTGELFF. This chain links TRBV3-1 (or the pseudogene TRBV3-2) with TRBJ2-2; maybe TRBD2 (6 bases). Per the germline V gene, CDR1 is LGHDT and CDR2 is YNNKEL (reference sequence). Trimming stripped 6 bases from V and 4 bases from J, with 12 bases between. The CDR3 is 14 residues long.